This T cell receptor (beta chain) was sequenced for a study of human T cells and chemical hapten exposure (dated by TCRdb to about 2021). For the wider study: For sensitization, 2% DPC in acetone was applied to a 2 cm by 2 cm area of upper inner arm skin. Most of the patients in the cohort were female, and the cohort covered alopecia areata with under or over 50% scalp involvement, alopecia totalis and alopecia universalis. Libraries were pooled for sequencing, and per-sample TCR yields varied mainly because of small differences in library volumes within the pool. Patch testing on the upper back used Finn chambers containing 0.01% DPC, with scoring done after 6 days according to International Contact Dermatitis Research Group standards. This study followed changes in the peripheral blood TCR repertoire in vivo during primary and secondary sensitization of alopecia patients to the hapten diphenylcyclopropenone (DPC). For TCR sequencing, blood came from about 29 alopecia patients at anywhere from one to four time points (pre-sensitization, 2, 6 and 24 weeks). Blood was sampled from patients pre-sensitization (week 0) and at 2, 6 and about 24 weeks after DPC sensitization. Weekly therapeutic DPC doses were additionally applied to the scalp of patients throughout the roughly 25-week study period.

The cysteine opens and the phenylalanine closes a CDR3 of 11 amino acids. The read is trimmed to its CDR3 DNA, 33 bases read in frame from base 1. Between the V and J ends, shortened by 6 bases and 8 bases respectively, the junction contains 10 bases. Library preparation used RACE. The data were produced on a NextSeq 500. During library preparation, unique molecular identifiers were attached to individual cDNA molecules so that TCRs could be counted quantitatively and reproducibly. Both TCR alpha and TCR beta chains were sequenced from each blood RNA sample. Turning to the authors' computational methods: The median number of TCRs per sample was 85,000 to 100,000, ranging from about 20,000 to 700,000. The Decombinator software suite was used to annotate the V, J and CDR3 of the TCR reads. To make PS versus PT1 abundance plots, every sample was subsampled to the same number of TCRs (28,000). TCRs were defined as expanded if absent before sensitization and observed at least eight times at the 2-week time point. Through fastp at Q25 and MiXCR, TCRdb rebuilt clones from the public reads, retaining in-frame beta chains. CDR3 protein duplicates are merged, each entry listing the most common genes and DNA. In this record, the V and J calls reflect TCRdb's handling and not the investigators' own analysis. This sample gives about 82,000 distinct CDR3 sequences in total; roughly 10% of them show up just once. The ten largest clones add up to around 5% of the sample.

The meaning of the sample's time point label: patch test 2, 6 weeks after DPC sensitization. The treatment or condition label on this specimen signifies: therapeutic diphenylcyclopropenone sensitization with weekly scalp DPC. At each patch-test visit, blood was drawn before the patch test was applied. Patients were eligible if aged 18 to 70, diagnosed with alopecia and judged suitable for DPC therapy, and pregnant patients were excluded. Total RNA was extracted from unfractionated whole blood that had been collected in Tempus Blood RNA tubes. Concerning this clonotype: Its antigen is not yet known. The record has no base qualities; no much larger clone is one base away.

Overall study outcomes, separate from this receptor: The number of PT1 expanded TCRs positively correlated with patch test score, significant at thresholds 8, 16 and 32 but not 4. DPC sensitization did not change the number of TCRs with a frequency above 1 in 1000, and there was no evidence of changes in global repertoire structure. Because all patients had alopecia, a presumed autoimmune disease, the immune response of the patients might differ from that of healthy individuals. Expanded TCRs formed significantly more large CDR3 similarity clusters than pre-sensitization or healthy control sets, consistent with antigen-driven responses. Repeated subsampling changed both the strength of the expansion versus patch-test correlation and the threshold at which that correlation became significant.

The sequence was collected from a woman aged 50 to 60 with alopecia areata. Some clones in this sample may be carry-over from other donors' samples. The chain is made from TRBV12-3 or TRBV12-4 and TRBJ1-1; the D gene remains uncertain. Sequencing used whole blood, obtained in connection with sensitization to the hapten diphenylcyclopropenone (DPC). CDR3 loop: CASSPVREAFF. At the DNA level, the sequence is TGTGCCAGCAGCCCCGTGAGAGAAGCTTTCTTT.